These 10 T cell receptor beta chains were all obtained from the same sample, sequenced in a study of cytomegalovirus exposure and HLA in healthy donors. PCR employed 60 Vbeta and 13 Jbeta primers. Sequencing used immunoSEQ multiplex PCR; TCRdb keeps in-frame clones, though not all of them. The data contain over 150,000 clones, 65% to 85% of them singletons. The sample taken for sequencing was PBMCs. These receptors all stem from a woman aged 18-35 years in good health and CMV-seronegative.

The chain combines TRBV27 with TRBJ1-1; 8 bases map to TRBD1. The V gene end was trimmed by 7 bases and the J gene end by 5 bases; junction bases not matched to a gene: 12. The CDR3 sequence is 15 residues long. The germline V gene has CDR1 MNHEY and CDR2 SMNVEV (reference sequence). The CDR3: CASTTGGQGWTEAFF. CDR3 coding DNA: TGTGCCAGCACCACCGGAGGACAGGGTTGGACTGAAGCTTTCTTT.

CDR3 region: CASSAEDRGPDTQYF. Written as DNA, the CDR3 is TGTGCCAGCAGTGCCGAGGACAGGGGGCCAGATACGCAGTATTTT. The rearrangement joins TRBV6-1 to TRBJ2-3, with 11 bases fitting TRBD1. The CDR3 is 15 amino acids. Germline V gene lookup returns CDR1 MNHNS and CDR2 SASEGT. The V and J ends lost 4 bases and 4 bases, in that order; junction bases with no gene match: 4.

The genes are TRBV27 and TRBJ1-2; 7 positions match TRBD1. Germline V CDR1 and CDR2: MNHEY, SMNVEV (reference sequence). With V trimmed by 5 bases and J by 7 bases, 4 bases remained unmatched. The CDR3 is made up of 12 amino acids. DNA of the CDR3: TGTGCCAGCAGTAGACAGGGTCTTGGCTACACCTTC. Protein product: CASSRQGLGYTF.

The genes are TRBV6-1 and TRBJ1-2, with TRBD1 matching over 8 bases. The ends lost 6 bases at V and 3 bases at J; junction bases unmatched: 0. The germline gives CDR1 MNHNS, CDR2 SASEGT. The CDR3 is 12 residues long. This CDR3 reads CASRQGDYGYTF. The CDR3 DNA sequence: TGTGCCAGCAGACAGGGGGACTATGGCTACACCTTC.

DNA of the CDR3: TGTGCCAGCGGGACAAATAGCAATCAGCCCCAGCATTTT. Its protein is CASGTNSNQPQHF. This chain links TRBV4-2 with TRBJ1-5, with a possible D match to TRBD1 (6 bases). Per germline, CDR1 LGHNA and CDR2 YNFKEQ. V shed 8 bases and J shed 0 bases, with 8 bases lying between them. The CDR3 is made up of 13 amino acids.

This clone was found a few times. This sequence joins TRBV28 and TRBJ2-6; tentatively, D is TRBD1 (6 bases). The CDR3 contains 16 residues. The V gene lost 8 bases and the J gene lost 0 bases, with 14 bases spanning the gap. Germline CDR1 reads MDHEN; CDR2 reads SYDVKM. DNA for the CDR3: TGTGCCAGCCGCCAGGGGCCCGACTCTGGGGCCAACGTCCTGACTTTC. This encodes CASRQGPDSGANVLTF.

This clone has a handful of counts. The genes are TRBV19 and TRBJ1-6; 8 bases are shared with TRBD1. In germline, CDR1 is LNHDA, CDR2 SQIVND (reference sequence). Trimming at V came to 3 bases and at J to 4 bases, leaving 2 bases not matched to a gene. The CDR3 length is 15 residues. CDR3 nucleotide sequence: TGTGCCAGTAGTATCCAGGGGGCGTATAATTCACCCCTCCACTTT. Protein sequence: CASSIQGAYNSPLHF.

The V gene is TRBV2, the J gene TRBJ2-7; possibly TRBD1 for D (6 bases). Trimming took off 6 bases at V and 4 bases at J, with 10 bases between the two ends. The CDR3 contains 12 residues. Germline V gives CDR1 SNHLY, CDR2 FYNNEI. This chain's CDR3 is CASSDTGYEQYF. The CDR3 DNA is TGTGCCAGCAGCGATACAGGGTACGAGCAGTACTTC.

The rearrangement links TRBV9 to TRBJ1-1; no definite D call. The germline V gene has CDR1 SGDLS and CDR2 YYNGEE. V dropped 4 bases and J dropped 1 base, with 11 bases sitting between them. This CDR3 is built from 14 residues. CDR3 sequence reads: CASSRRTENTEAFF. Here the CDR3 DNA reads TGTGCCAGCAGCAGGAGGACGGAGAACACTGAAGCTTTCTTT.

The CDR3 DNA reads TGTGCCAGCAGCTCGCATACTAGCGGGGGGATATACAATGAGCAGTTCTTC. It encodes CASSSHTSGGIYNEQFF. This chain joins TRBV7-9 and TRBJ2-1; 12 bases line up with TRBD2. The trim removed 4 bases at V and 4 bases at J, leaving 8 bases unmatched. There are 17 residues in the CDR3. CDR1 and CDR2 (germline): SEHNR, FQNEAQ (reference sequence). Using reference TRBV7-9 and TRBJ2-1 for the parts outside the CDR3, the full variable domain is DTGVSQNPRHKITKRGQNVTFRCDPISEHNRLYWYRQTLGQGPEFLTYFQNEAQLEKSRLLSDRFSAERPKGSFSTLEIQRTEQGDSAMYLCASSSHTSGGIYNEQFFGPGTRLTVL.